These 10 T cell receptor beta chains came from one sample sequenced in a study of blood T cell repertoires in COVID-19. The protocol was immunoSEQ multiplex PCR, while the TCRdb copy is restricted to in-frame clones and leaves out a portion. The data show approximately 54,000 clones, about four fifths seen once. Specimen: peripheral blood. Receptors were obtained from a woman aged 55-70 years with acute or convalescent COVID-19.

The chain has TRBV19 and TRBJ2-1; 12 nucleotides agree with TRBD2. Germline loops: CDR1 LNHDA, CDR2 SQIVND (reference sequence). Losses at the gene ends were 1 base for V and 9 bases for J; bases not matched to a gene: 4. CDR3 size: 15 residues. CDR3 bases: TGTGCCAGTAGTATAGCTCTAGCGGGGGGGAGTGAGCAGTTCTTC. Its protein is CASSIALAGGSEQFF.

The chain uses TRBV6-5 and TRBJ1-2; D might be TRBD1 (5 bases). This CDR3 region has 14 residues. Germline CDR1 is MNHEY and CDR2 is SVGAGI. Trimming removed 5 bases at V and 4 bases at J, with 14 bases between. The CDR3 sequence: CASSPRAQVYGYTF. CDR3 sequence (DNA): TGTGCCAGCAGTCCAAGGGCACAGGTCTATGGCTACACCTTC.

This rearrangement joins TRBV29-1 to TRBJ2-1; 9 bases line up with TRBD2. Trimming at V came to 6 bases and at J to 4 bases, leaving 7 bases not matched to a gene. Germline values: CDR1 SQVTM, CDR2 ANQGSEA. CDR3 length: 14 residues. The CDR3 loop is CSVPIAGAYNEQFF. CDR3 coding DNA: TGCAGCGTCCCGATAGCGGGAGCGTACAATGAGCAGTTCTTC.

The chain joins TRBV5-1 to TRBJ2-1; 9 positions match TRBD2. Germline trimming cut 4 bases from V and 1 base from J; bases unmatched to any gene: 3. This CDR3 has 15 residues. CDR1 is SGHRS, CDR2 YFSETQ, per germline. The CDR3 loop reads CASSLLAGSYNEQFF. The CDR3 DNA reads TGCGCCAGCAGCCTCCTAGCGGGGTCCTACAATGAGCAGTTCTTC.

The CDR3 DNA is TGTGCCAGCAGCTTAGAACCAGGAGGCGCTAACTATGGCTACACCTTC. Its protein product is CASSLEPGGANYGYTF. The rearrangement joins TRBV7-8 to TRBJ1-2; the D is unclear. V gave up 1 base and J gave up 0 bases, with 12 bases separating them. This CDR3 is built from 16 residues. Germline CDR1 and CDR2: SGHVS and FQNEAQ.

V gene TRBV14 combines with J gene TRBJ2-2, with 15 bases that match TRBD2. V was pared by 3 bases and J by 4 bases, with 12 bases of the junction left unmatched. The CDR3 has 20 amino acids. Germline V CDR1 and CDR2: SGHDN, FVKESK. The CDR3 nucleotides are TGTGCCAGCAGCCACGGACTAGCGGGGGGGCGGCTACCTAGCACCGGGGAGCTGTTTTTT. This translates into CASSHGLAGGRLPSTGELFF.

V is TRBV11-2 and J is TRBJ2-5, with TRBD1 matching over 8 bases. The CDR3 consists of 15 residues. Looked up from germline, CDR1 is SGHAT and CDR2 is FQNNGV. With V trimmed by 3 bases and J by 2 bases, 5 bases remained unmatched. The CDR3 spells CASSFGQGLQETQYF. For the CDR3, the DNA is TGTGCCAGCAGCTTTGGACAGGGCCTTCAAGAGACCCAGTACTTC.

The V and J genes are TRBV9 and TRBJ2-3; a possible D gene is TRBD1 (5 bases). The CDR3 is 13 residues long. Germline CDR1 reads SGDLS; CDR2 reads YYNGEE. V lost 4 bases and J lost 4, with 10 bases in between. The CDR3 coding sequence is TGTGCCAGCAGCTTTGGGGCGGCAGATACGCAGTATTTT. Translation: CASSFGAADTQYF.

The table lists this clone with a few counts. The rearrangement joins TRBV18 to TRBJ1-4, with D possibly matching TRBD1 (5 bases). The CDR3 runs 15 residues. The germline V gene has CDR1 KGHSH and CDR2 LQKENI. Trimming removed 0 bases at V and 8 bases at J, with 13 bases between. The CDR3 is CASSPPMGGNEKLFF. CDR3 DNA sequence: TGTGCCAGCTCACCACCGATGGGGGGGAACGAAAAACTGTTTTTT.

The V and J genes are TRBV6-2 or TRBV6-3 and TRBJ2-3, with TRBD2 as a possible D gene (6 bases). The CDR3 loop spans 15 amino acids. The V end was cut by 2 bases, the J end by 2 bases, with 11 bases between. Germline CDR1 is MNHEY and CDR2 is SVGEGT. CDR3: CASSYGGLSTDTQYF. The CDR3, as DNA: TGTGCCAGCAGTTACGGGGGACTCTCCACAGATACGCAGTATTTT.